Shown below are 14 T cell receptor beta chains from a single sample sequenced in a study of blood T cell repertoires in COVID-19. Assay: immunoSEQ multiplex PCR; the TCRdb copy retains only in-frame clones and omits some. Of about 200,000 clones detected, approximately 80% appear once; the ten largest clones hold 12%. The specimen sequenced was PBMCs or T cells enriched from blood (not recorded which). These receptors were collected from a man in his forties or fifties who had recovered from COVID-19.

The CDR3 DNA reads TGCAGCGTTCGAGGTGGGGCGCGAGGTGCGGACATTCAGTACTTC. It is translated as CSVRGGARGADIQYF. The chain is built from TRBV29-1 and TRBJ2-4; tentative D call: TRBD1 (5 bases). Germline values: CDR1 SQVTM, CDR2 ANQGSEA. The CDR3 loop spans 15 amino acids. V lost 5 bases, J lost 8 bases, and 22 bases lay in between.

V gene TRBV5-4 combines with J gene TRBJ2-5; perhaps TRBD2 as D (5 bases). The V gene lost 4 bases and the J gene lost 2 bases, with 15 bases spanning the gap. The V gene's germline CDR1 is SGHNT and CDR2 YYREEE (reference sequence). The CDR3 loop spans 15 amino acids. The CDR3 coding sequence is TGTGCCAGCAGCGCGGGCCCTGCAATTCAAGAGACCCAGTACTTC. Its translation: CASSAGPAIQETQYF. Complete variable domain (other parts from reference TRBV5-4 and TRBJ2-5): ETGVTQSPTHLIKTRGQQVTLRCSSQSGHNTVSWYQQALGQGPQFIFQYYREEENGRGNFPPRFSGLQFPNYSSELNVNALELDDSALYLCASSAGPAIQETQYFGPGTRLLVL.

The CDR3 bases are TGTGCCACCAGTGATTCCGGCGGAGGTCAGCCCCAGCATTTT. This gives the protein CATSDSGGGQPQHF. The gene calls are TRBV24-1 and TRBJ1-5; D is unresolved. Trimming took off 2 bases at V and 6 bases at J, with 10 bases between the two ends. This CDR3 has 14 residues. Germline-derived CDR1 and CDR2 are KGHDR and SFDVKD.

The chain carries TRBV6-2 or TRBV6-3 and TRBJ1-1, with 8 nucleotides matching TRBD1. Germline V gene sequence: CDR1 MNHEY, CDR2 SVGEGT. This CDR3 has 16 amino acids. The J segment lost 6 bases and the V segment lost 0 bases, leaving 9 bases of the junction unmatched. The DNA of the CDR3 is TGTGCCAGCAGTTACTCGACACTCGGACAGGGACCTGAAGCTTTCTTT. It translates to CASSYSTLGQGPEAFF.

The chain is built from TRBV7-3 and TRBJ2-2; 9 positions match TRBD2. Germline CDR1 reads SGHTA; CDR2 reads FQGTGA. The CDR3 is 15 residues long. V shed 2 bases and J 6 bases; nucleotides not matched to a gene: 4. CDR3 residues: CASSLWGLASGELFF. The CDR3 region has the DNA TGTGCCAGCAGCTTATGGGGACTAGCTTCCGGGGAGCTGTTTTTT. Based on the CDR3 plus reference TRBV7-3 and TRBJ2-2, the full variable domain is GAGVSQTPSNKVTEKGKYVELRCDPISGHTALYWYRQSLGQGPEFLIYFQGTGAADDSGLPNDRFFAVRPEGSVSTLKIQRTERGDSAVYLCASSLWGLASGELFFGEGSRLTVL.

The chain links TRBV7-2 to TRBJ1-2; D might be TRBD1 (5 bases). V lost 1 base and J lost 4, with 10 bases in between. The CDR3 totals 14 residues. The germline V gene has CDR1 SGHTA and CDR2 FQGNSA. CDR3 in amino acids: CASSLGGAVYGYTF. The CDR3 DNA sequence: TGTGCCAGCAGCTTAGGGGGCGCGGTCTATGGCTACACCTTC.

The CDR3 DNA follows: TGTGCCAGCAGCGTAGGAGCAACCCTGAACACCGGGGAGCTGTTTTTT. Amino acid sequence: CASSVGATLNTGELFF. The V call is TRBV9, the J call TRBJ2-2; no clear D. This CDR3 comprises 16 residues. CDR1 is SGDLS, CDR2 YYNGEE, per germline. Trimming stripped 0 bases from V and 1 base from J, with 10 bases between.

The chain employs TRBV5-1 and TRBJ2-5, with TRBD2 matching over 9 bases. Germline values: CDR1 SGHRS, CDR2 YFSETQ. CDR3 length: 14 residues. The V and J ends lost 4 bases and 1 base, in that order; junction bases with no gene match: 2. As DNA, the CDR3 is TGCGCCAGCAGCGAAGCGGGAGGCCAAGAGACCCAGTACTTC. This encodes CASSEAGGQETQYF.

The J gene is TRBJ1-6, the V gene TRBV5-1; D call uncertain. With 6 bases removed from V and 5 bases from J, the gap between germline ends came to 15 bases. From germline, CDR1 is SGHRS and CDR2 YFSETQ. This CDR3 region has 15 residues. In DNA form, the CDR3 reads TGCGCCAGCACTAAGTCTGGCCGGGATAATTCACCCCTCCACTTT. Translated, it gives CASTKSGRDNSPLHF.

Here the CDR3 DNA reads TGTGCCAGCAGCCCGGCGGGGTTAGCCCTCCACTTT. Translating it yields CASSPAGLALHF. This rearrangement joins TRBV5-7 to TRBJ1-6; D not resolved. TRBV5-7 carries the ORF label, with uncertain function. The CDR3 is 12 residues long. Trimming took 4 bases from V and 14 from J, leaving 13 bases between them.

The chain couples TRBV6-1 to TRBJ2-2; TRBD2 matches 10 bases. The CDR3 runs 18 residues. Looked up from germline, CDR1 is MNHNS and CDR2 is SASEGT. Trimming at V came to 1 base and at J to 1 base, leaving 6 bases not matched to a gene. In DNA form, the CDR3 reads TGTGCCAGCAGTGAAGGAACCAGCGGGAGGGAGAACACCGGGGAGCTGTTTTTT. Its translation: CASSEGTSGRENTGELFF.

The chain uses TRBV5-4 and TRBJ2-5; tentative D call: TRBD2 (6 bases). V was shortened by 5 bases and J by 4 bases, with 33 bases between the two germline ends. CDR3 length: 20 amino acids. Germline CDR1 reads SGHNT; CDR2 reads YYREEE (reference sequence). The CDR3 region is CASSSYPGTKGLGGLETQYF. The CDR3 DNA reads as TGTGCCAGCAGTTCCTACCCCGGCACAAAGGGACTGGGCGGTTTAGAGACCCAGTACTTC.

J is TRBJ2-5 and V is TRBV4-1, with 13 bases identical to TRBD2. Germline loops: CDR1 MGHRA, CDR2 YSYEKL. The CDR3 runs 16 residues. V lost 4 bases to trimming and J lost 5 bases; unmatched junction nucleotides: 7. CDR3 in amino acids: CASSRGLAGVGETQYF. For the CDR3, the DNA is TGCGCCAGCAGCCGCGGACTAGCGGGAGTCGGGGAGACCCAGTACTTC.

The chain couples TRBV5-4 to TRBJ2-7, with 9 positions matching TRBD1. V lost 4 bases and J lost 6; bases outside the gene matches: 11. The CDR3 length is 15 residues. Germline V CDR1 and CDR2: SGHNT, YYREEE (reference sequence). As DNA, the CDR3 is TGTGCCAGCAGCACCACGGGACAGGGCAGGGGCGAGCAGTACTTC. Amino acid sequence: CASSTTGQGRGEQYF.